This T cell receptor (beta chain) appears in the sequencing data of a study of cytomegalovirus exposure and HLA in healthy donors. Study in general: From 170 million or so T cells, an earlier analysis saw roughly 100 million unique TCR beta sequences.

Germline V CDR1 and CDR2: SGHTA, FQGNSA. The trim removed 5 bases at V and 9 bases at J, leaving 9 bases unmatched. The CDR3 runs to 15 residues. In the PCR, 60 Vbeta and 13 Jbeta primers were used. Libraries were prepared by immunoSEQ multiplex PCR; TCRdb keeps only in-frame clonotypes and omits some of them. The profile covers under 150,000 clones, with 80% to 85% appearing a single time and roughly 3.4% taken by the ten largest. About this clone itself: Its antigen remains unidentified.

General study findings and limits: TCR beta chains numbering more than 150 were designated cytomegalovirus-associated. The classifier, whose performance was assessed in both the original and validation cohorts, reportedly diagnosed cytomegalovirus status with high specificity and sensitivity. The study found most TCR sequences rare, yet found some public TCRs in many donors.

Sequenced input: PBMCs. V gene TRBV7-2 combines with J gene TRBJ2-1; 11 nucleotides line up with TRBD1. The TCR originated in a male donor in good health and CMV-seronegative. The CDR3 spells CASSKDRGRMGEQFF. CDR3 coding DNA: TGTGCCAGCAGCAAGGACAGGGGGCGTATGGGTGAGCAGTTCTTC.